The source of this T cell receptor beta chain is a study of human T cells and chemical hapten exposure. Described time point: pre-sensitization, week 0. Sample treatment: therapeutic diphenylcyclopropenone sensitization with weekly scalp DPC. MiXCR was run by TCRdb on the RACE reads, yielding one entry per CDR3 protein. The table lists 180,000 or so distinct CDR3 sequences, 25% to 30% of them singletons. Germline trimming cut 2 bases from V and 4 bases from J; bases unmatched to any gene: 6. The CDR3 loop spans 15 amino acids. The germline CDR1 and CDR2 sequences are LGHNA and YSLEER. The V gene is TRBV4-3, the J gene TRBJ2-5, with 8 bases matching TRBD1. Here the sequenced sample was whole blood, taken in connection with sensitization to the hapten diphenylcyclopropenone (DPC). The TCR originated in a young woman with alopecia areata. Some clones in this sample may be carry-over from other donors' samples. CDR3 amino acids: CASSQLPGGRETQYF. The CDR3 DNA reads as TGCGCCAGCAGCCAACTACCAGGGGGCCGAGAGACCCAGTACTTC.